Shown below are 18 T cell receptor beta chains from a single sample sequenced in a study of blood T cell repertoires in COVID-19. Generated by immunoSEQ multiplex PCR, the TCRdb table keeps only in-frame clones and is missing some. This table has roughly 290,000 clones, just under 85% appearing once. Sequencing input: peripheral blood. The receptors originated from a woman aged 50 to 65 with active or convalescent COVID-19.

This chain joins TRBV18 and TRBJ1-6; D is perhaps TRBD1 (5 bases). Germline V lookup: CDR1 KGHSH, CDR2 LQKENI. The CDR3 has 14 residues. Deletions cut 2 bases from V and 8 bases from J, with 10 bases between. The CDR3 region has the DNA TGTGCCAGCTCACCATTCTCCAGGGATTCACCCCTCCACTTT. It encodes CASSPFSRDSPLHF.

As DNA, the CDR3 is TGTGCCAGAAGCTTGTGGGGGCGCGCCGGGGAGCTGTTTTTT. This encodes CARSLWGRAGELFF. The chain has TRBV5-3 and TRBJ2-2; TRBD1 might be the D (6 bases). TRBV5-3 is an ORF, and what it does is uncertain. This CDR3 region has 14 residues. V lost 1 base and J lost 6, with 10 bases in between.

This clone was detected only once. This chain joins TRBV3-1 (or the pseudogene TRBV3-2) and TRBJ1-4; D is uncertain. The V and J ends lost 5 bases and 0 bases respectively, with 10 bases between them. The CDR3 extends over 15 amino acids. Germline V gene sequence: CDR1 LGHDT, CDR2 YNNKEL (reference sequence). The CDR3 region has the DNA TGTGCCAGCAGCTCCCGACAAACAACTAATGAAAAACTGTTTTTT. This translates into CASSSRQTTNEKLFF.

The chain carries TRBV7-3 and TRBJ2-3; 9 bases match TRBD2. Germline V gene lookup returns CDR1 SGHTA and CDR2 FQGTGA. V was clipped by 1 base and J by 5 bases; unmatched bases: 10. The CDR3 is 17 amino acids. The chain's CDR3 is CASSLKDVGGRVDTQYF. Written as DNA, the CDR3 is TGTGCCAGCAGCTTAAAGGATGTCGGCGGGAGGGTAGATACGCAGTATTTT. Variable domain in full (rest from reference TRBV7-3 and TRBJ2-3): GAGVSQTPSNKVTEKGKYVELRCDPISGHTALYWYRQSLGQGPEFLIYFQGTGAADDSGLPNDRFFAVRPEGSVSTLKIQRTERGDSAVYLCASSLKDVGGRVDTQYFGPGTRLTVL.

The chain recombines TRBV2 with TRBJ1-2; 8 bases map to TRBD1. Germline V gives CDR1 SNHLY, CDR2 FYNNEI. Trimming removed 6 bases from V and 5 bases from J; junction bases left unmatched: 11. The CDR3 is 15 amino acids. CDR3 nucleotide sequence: TGTGCCAGCAGCCTTTTGACAGGGGCGGGGTATGGCTACACCTTC. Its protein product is CASSLLTGAGYGYTF.

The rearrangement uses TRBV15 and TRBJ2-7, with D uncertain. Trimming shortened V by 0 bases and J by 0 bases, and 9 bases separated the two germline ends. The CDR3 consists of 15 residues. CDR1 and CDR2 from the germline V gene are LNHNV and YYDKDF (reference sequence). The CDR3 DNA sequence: TGTGCCACCAGCAGAGACATAGTGGTCTCCTACGAGCAGTACTTC. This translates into CATSRDIVVSYEQYF.

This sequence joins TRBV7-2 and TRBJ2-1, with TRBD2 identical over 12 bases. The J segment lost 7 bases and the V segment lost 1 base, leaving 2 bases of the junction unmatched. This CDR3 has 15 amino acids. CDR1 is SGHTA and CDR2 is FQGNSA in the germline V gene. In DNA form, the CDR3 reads TGTGCCAGCAGCTTAGTGACTAGCGGGAGAAATGAGCAGTTCTTC. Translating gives CASSLVTSGRNEQFF.

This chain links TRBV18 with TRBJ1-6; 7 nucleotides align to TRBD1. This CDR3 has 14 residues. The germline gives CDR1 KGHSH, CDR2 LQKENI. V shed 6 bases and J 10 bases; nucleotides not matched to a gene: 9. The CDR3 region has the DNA TGTGCCAGCTCCCTAACAGGGGAAAACTCACCCCTCCACTTT. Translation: CASSLTGENSPLHF.

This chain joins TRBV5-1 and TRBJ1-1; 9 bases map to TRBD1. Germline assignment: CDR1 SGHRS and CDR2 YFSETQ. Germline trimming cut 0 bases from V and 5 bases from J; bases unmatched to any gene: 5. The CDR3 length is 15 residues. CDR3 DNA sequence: TGCGCCAGCAGCTTGGGGGACAGGGTTGGAACTGAAGCTTTCTTT. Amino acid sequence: CASSLGDRVGTEAFF.

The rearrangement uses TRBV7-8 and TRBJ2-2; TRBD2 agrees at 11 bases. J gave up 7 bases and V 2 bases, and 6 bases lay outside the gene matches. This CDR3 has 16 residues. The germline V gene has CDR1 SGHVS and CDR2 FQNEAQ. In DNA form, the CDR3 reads TGTGCCAGCAGCTTATTGACTAGCGGGAACGGCGGGGAGCTGTTTTTT. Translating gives CASSLLTSGNGGELFF. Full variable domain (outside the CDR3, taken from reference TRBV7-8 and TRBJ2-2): GAGVSQSPRYKVAKRGQDVALRCDPISGHVSLFWYQQALGQGPEFLTYFQNEAQLDKSGLPSDRFFAERPEGSVSTLKIQRTQQEDSAVYLCASSLLTSGNGGELFFGEGSRLTVL.

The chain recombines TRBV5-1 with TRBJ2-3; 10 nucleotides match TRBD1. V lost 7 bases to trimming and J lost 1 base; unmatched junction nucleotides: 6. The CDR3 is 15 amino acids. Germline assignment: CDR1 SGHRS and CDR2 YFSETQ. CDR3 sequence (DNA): TGCGCCAGCTCAGATGGGACAGGGGGCACAGATACGCAGTATTTT. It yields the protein CASSDGTGGTDTQYF. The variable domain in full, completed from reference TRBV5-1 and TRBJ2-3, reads KAGVTQTPRYLIKTRGQQVTLSCSPISGHRSVSWYQQTPGQGLQFLFEYFSETQRNKGNFPGRFSGRQFSNSRSEMNVSTLELGDSALYLCASSDGTGGTDTQYFGPGTRLTVL.

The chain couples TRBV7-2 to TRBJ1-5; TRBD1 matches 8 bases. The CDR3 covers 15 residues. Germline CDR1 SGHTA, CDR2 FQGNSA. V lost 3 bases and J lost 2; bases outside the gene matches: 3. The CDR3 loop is CASSFSGGGNQPQHF. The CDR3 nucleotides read TGTGCCAGCAGCTTTTCAGGGGGCGGCAATCAGCCCCAGCATTTT.

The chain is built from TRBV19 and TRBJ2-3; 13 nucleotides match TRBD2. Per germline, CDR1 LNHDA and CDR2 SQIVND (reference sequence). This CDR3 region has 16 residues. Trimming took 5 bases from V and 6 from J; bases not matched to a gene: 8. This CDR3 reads CASSAWTSGRPDTQYF. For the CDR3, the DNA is TGTGCCAGTAGTGCCTGGACTAGCGGGAGACCGGATACGCAGTATTTT.

CDR3 loop: CAWSVPGSINTEAFF. The CDR3 DNA reads as TGTGCCTGGAGTGTTCCAGGGTCCATCAACACTGAAGCTTTCTTT. V usage is TRBV30 and J usage is TRBJ1-1, with D possibly TRBD1 on 5 matching bases. The CDR3 is 15 residues long. V lost 0 bases, J lost 2 bases, and 13 bases lay in between. Germline V lookup: CDR1 GTSNPN, CDR2 SVGIG (reference sequence).

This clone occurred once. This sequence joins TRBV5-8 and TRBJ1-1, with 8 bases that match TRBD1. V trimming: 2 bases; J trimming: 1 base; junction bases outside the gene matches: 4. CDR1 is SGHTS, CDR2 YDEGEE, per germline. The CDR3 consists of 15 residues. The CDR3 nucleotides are TGTGCCAGCAGCTTAGACAGGGGACCGAACACTGAAGCTTTCTTT. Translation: CASSLDRGPNTEAFF.

The CDR3 sequence is CASGTGVDEQYF. The CDR3 nucleotides are TGTGCCAGTGGGACAGGGGTTGACGAGCAGTACTTC. The genes are TRBV19 and TRBJ2-7; 10 bases align to TRBD1. V shed 8 bases and J 5 bases; nucleotides not matched to a gene: 3. Germline CDR1 reads LNHDA; CDR2 reads SQIVND (reference sequence). This CDR3 is built from 12 residues.

CDR3 sequence: CASSPGDSGANVLTF. CDR3 nucleotide sequence: TGTGCCAGCAGTCCAGGGGACTCTGGGGCCAACGTCCTGACTTTC. The V gene is TRBV28, the J gene TRBJ2-6, with D possibly being TRBD1 (6 bases). From germline, CDR1 is MDHEN and CDR2 SYDVKM. The CDR3 runs to 15 residues. V was trimmed by 5 bases and J by 0 bases, leaving 8 bases between them.

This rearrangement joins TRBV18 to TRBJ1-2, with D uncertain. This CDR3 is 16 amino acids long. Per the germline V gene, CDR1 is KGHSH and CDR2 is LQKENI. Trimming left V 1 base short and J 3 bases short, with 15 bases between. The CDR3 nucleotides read TGTGCCAGCTCACCACTAATCGCGGACTTGGACTATGGCTACACCTTC. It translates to CASSPLIADLDYGYTF.